These 17 T cell receptor beta chains share one sample of origin, sequenced in a study of OX40 agonist ivuxolimab in advanced cancers. The protocol was immunoSEQ multiplex PCR, while the TCRdb copy is restricted to in-frame clones and leaves out a portion. Here the sample spans just under 85,000 clones, about 80% being singletons. This sample comprised CD4+ or CD8+ T cells sorted from blood, obtained in a trial of the OX40 agonist ivuxolimab. Every receptor here comes from an adult with an advanced solid tumor such as melanoma, head and neck, liver or kidney cancer.

The J gene is TRBJ1-2, the V gene TRBV5-8, with D perhaps matching TRBD1 (5 bases). Germline V gene sequence: CDR1 SGHTS, CDR2 YDEGEE. This CDR3 is built from 14 residues. V lost 0 bases and J 4 bases, leaving 10 bases between the germline ends. CDR3 nucleotides: TGTGCCAGCAGCTTGGATTCCGGGGCCTATGGCTACACCTTC. Encoded protein: CASSLDSGAYGYTF.

V is TRBV5-1 and J is TRBJ2-5, with a tentative D call TRBD2 (5 bases). CDR3 length: 14 residues. The V end was cut by 1 base, the J end by 0 bases, with 7 bases between. Germline V gives CDR1 SGHRS, CDR2 YFSETQ. The CDR3 DNA sequence: TGCGCCAGCAGCTTGTGGGAGAACCAAGAGACCCAGTACTTC. It is translated as CASSLWENQETQYF.

The chain has TRBV7-6 and TRBJ2-3, with D hard to call. The CDR3 extends over 12 amino acids. CDR1 and CDR2 (germline): SGHVS, FNYEAQ. V dropped 4 bases and J dropped 5 bases, with 7 bases sitting between them. CDR3 sequence (DNA): TGTGCCAGCAGCTCGGGTGGAGATACGCAGTATTTT. It yields the protein CASSSGGDTQYF.

This sequence joins TRBV6-5 and TRBJ2-1; D may be TRBD2 (6 bases). The V and J ends lost 2 bases and 5 bases respectively, with 13 bases between them. The CDR3 has 15 residues. Germline CDR1 is MNHEY and CDR2 is SVGAGI. The CDR3 DNA reads as TGTGCCAGCAGTTACCTCCGGGACTCTCACAATGAGCAGTTCTTC. Protein product: CASSYLRDSHNEQFF.

The V and J genes are TRBV18 and TRBJ2-5; no reliable D call. CDR1 is KGHSH, CDR2 LQKENI, per germline. The CDR3 is 14 amino acids. Between the trimmed V and J ends, which lost 2 bases and 2 bases, there was a span of 9 bases. The CDR3 nucleotides read TGTGCCAGCTCACCATTCTTGGGGCAAGAGACCCAGTACTTC. Amino acids: CASSPFLGQETQYF.

This chain uses TRBV28 with TRBJ2-7; TRBD2 matches at 8 bases. This CDR3 has 15 amino acids. V lost 9 bases and J lost 3; bases outside the gene matches: 13. CDR1 and CDR2 (germline): MDHEN, SYDVKM. The CDR3 sequence is CASDDGGDVGYEQYF. CDR3 in DNA: TGTGCCAGTGACGACGGGGGGGATGTGGGCTACGAGCAGTACTTC.

The V and J genes are TRBV10-2 and TRBJ2-4; TRBD2 matches at 8 bases. Germline-derived CDR1 and CDR2 are WSHSY and SAAADI. The CDR3 consists of 13 residues. V trimming: 5 bases; J trimming: 5 bases; junction bases outside the gene matches: 2. The CDR3 DNA sequence: TGCGCCAGCAGTTGGACTAGCCAAAACATTCAGTACTTC. This gives the protein CASSWTSQNIQYF.

The J gene is TRBJ1-2, the V gene TRBV7-2; 11 nucleotides match TRBD1. The V segment lost 4 bases and the J segment 6 bases; nucleotides outside the gene matches: 4. The CDR3 contains 14 residues. Germline CDR1 and CDR2: SGHTA and FQGNSA. The DNA for the CDR3 is TGTGCCAGCAGCTCCGGACAGGGGGCGGATGGCTACACCTTC. Its protein is CASSSGQGADGYTF.

This rearrangement joins TRBV28 to TRBJ2-7, with D tentatively TRBD2 (6 bases). Trimming took 6 bases from V and 3 from J, leaving 18 bases between them. CDR1 is MDHEN, CDR2 SYDVKM, per germline. CDR3 length: 15 residues. CDR3 protein: CASSPAGLGDYEQYF. The CDR3 DNA follows: TGTGCCAGCAGCCCCGCGGGGCTGGGGGACTACGAGCAGTACTTC.

This clone has only a few counts. V is TRBV18 and J is TRBJ2-3, with 11 bases lining up with TRBD2. The trim removed 0 bases at V and 5 bases at J, leaving 1 base unmatched. CDR3 length equals 15 residues. The germline CDR1 and CDR2 sequences are KGHSH and LQKENI. CDR3 DNA: TGTGCCAGCTCACCACCCGGGACTAGCGGAGATACGCAGTATTTT. Amino acids: CASSPPGTSGDTQYF. Looking up the rest from reference TRBV18 and TRBJ2-3 gives the full variable domain: NAGVMQNPRHLVRRRGQEARLRCSPMKGHSHVYWYRQLPEEGLKFMVYLQKENIIDESGMPKERFSAEFPKEGPSILRIQQVVRGDSAAYFCASSPPGTSGDTQYFGPGTRLTVL.

This clone was observed a few times. The CDR3 here is CASSYLGQGEKLFF. The CDR3 DNA sequence: TGTGCCAGCAGTTACTTAGGACAGGGTGAAAAACTGTTTTTT. The gene calls are TRBV6-5 and TRBJ1-4; TRBD1 agrees at 8 bases. The J segment lost 7 bases and the V segment lost 1 base, leaving 2 bases of the junction unmatched. The CDR3 has 14 amino acids. Germline-derived CDR1 and CDR2 are MNHEY and SVGAGI.

This sequence joins TRBV10-3 and TRBJ2-5; D gene unclear. Trimming stripped 2 bases from V and 2 bases from J, with 3 bases between. The CDR3 is made up of 12 amino acids. Looked up from germline, CDR1 is ENHRY and CDR2 is SYGVKD. The CDR3 coding sequence is TGTGCCATCAGTGAGCCTCAAGAGACCCAGTACTTC. It translates to CAISEPQETQYF.

This chain uses TRBV7-2 with TRBJ1-6; no clear D gene. Trimming shortened V by 2 bases and J by 8 bases, and 16 bases separated the two germline ends. The CDR3 sequence is 16 residues long. Germline-derived CDR1 and CDR2 are SGHTA and FQGNSA. The chain's CDR3 is CASSLPQRSKDSPLHF. As DNA, the CDR3 is TGTGCCAGCAGCTTACCCCAGCGTAGCAAGGATTCACCCCTCCACTTT.

Here the CDR3 reads CASSLDRGTSGVGTQYF. The CDR3, as DNA: TGCGCCAGCAGCCTGGATAGAGGGACTAGCGGTGTCGGGACCCAGTACTTC. This sequence joins TRBV5-1 and TRBJ2-5; TRBD2 aligns across 11 bases. CDR1 is SGHRS, CDR2 YFSETQ, per germline. This CDR3 has 17 amino acids. The ends lost 4 bases at V and 7 bases at J; junction bases unmatched: 15.

This clone occurred a few times. The chain has TRBV19 and TRBJ2-1; TRBD1 might be the D (6 bases). Germline CDR1 and CDR2: LNHDA and SQIVND (reference sequence). The CDR3 runs 14 residues. The ends were cut back, 10 bases at V and 2 bases at J, with 15 bases in the middle. The DNA for the CDR3 is TGTGCCACCACACAGGGTAGGACCTACAATGAGCAGTTCTTC. Encoded protein: CATTQGRTYNEQFF. Supplemented by reference TRBV19 and TRBJ2-1, the full variable domain reads DGGITQSPKYLFRKEGQNVTLSCEQNLNHDAMYWYRQDPGQGLRLIYYSQIVNDFQKGDIAEGYSVSREKKESFPLTVTSAQKNPTAFYLCATTQGRTYNEQFFGPGTRLTVL.

The chain uses TRBV7-9 and TRBJ1-4; 7 bases are shared with TRBD1. The J segment lost 4 bases and the V segment lost 5 bases, leaving 10 bases of the junction unmatched. CDR1 is SEHNR, CDR2 FQNEAQ, per germline (reference sequence). The CDR3 is 16 amino acids. In nucleotides, the CDR3 is TGTGCCAGCAGCCAACTAACAGGGGCGTATAATGAAAAACTGTTTTTT. Amino acid sequence: CASSQLTGAYNEKLFF.

V usage is TRBV6-4 and J usage is TRBJ2-1; 9 bases agree with TRBD2. J lost 2 bases, V lost 3 bases, and 2 bases had no gene match. CDR1 is MRHNA, CDR2 SNTAGT, per germline. The CDR3 is made up of 15 amino acids. Here the CDR3 reads CASSESSGAYNEQFF. Here the CDR3 DNA reads TGTGCCAGCAGTGAGTCTAGCGGGGCCTACAATGAGCAGTTCTTC.